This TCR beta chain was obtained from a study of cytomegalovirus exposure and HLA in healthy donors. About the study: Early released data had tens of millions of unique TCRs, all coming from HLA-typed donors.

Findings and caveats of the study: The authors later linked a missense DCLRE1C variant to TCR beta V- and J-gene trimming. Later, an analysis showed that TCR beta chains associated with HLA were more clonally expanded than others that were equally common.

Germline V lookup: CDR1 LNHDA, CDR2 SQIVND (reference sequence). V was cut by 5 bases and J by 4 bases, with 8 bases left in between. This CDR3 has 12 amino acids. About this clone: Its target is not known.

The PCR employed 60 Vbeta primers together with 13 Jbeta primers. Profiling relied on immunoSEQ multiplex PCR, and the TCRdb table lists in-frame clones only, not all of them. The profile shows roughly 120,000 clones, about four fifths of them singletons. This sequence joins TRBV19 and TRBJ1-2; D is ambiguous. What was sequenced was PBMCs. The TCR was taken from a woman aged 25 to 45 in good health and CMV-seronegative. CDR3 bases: TGTGCCAGTAGTCAAAGACTCTATGGCTACACCTTC. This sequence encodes CASSQRLYGYTF.